The TCR beta chain described here comes from a study of blood T cell repertoires in COVID-19. In germline, CDR1 is SGDLS, CDR2 YYNGEE. The CDR3 covers 14 residues. V lost 6 bases and J lost 0; bases outside the gene matches: 5. Using immunoSEQ multiplex PCR, the repertoire was profiled, and TCRdb retains in-frame clones only, with some absent. The sample records approximately 210,000 clones, around 84% being singletons. The clonotype was recovered from a man between 45 and 60 years old with COVID-19, enrolled during active disease. The V gene is TRBV9, the J gene TRBJ1-2, with TRBD1 matching 7 bases. Sample: peripheral blood. In DNA, the CDR3 is TGTGCCAGCACCGGGACAGAAACTAACTATGGCTACACCTTC. Translating it yields CASTGTETNYGYTF.